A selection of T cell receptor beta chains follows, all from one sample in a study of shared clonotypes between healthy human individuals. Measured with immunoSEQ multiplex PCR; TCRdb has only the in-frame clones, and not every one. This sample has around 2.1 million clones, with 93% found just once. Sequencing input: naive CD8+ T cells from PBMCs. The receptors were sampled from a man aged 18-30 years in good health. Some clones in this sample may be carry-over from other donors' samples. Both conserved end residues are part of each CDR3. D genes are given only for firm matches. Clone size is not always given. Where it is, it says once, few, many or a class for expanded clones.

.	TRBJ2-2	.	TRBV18	TGTGCCAGCTCACCGGAGTGGAACACCGGGGAGCTGTTTTTT	CASSPEWNTGELFF
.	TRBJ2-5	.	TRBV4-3	TGCGCCAGCAGCCAAGTTTTAAGGGGACAAGAGACCCAGTACTTC	CASSQVLRGQETQYF
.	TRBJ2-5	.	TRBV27	TGTGCCAGCAGTTTATCGGACCTCGTTAGCGGCTGGCAGGGGACCCAGTACTTC	CASSLSDLVSGWQGTQYF
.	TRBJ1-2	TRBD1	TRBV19	TGTGCCAGTAGTATGGGACAGGGTGACTATGGCTACACCTTC	CASSMGQGDYGYTF
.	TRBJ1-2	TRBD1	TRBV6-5	TGTGCCAGCAGTTATCGGGACAGGGGGCCAAGCGGCTACACCTTC	CASSYRDRGPSGYTF
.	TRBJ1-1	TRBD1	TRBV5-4	TGTGCCAGCAGCTTTTTCGACGGGACAGGGGCAGGGACTGAAGCTTTCTTT	CASSFFDGTGAGTEAFF
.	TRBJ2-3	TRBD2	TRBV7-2	TGTGCCAGCAGCTTAGAGGTGCGGGAGACAGATACGCAGTATTTT	CASSLEVRETDTQYF
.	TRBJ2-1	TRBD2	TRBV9	TGTGCCAGCAGCCCGGGGACTAGCGGGACGCAGTTCTTC	CASSPGTSGTQFF
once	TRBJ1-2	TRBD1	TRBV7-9	TGTGCCAGCAGCAAGGGACAGACCTATGGCTACACCTTC	CASSKGQTYGYTF
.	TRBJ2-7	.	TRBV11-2	TGTGCCAGCAGCTTAGATCTCTACGAGCAGTACTTC	CASSLDLYEQYF
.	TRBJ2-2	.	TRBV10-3	TGTGCCATCTCCGGACAGACCATTCCCCTGAACACCGGGGAGCTGTTTTTT	CAISGQTIPLNTGELFF
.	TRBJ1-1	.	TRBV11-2	TGTGCCAGCAGCTTCGGAGGGGGTACTGAAGCTTTCTTT	CASSFGGGTEAFF